Included here is one TCR beta chain sequence, with context. In the study's own analysis: Cell counts per sample came from amplifying reference gene primers. Some clones are missing from TCRdb's copy, which holds only in-frame ones; the method was immunoSEQ multiplex PCR. The DNA was the basis for D and trimming; V, J and clone size are from that table. This table holds about 75,000 clones, 79% found once. The CDR3 covers 16 residues. The data are from a study of blood T cell repertoires in COVID-19. Study-level background: The samples span acute and convalescent COVID-19 from the United States, Italy and Spain. The cDNA or gDNA used as material had been derived from T cells, B-cell-depleted T cells, or PBMCs.

The sequencing sample was made of peripheral blood. V usage is TRBV21-1 and J usage is TRBJ1-3. TRBV21-1 is recorded as a pseudogene. This TCR was recovered from a woman older than 75 with active or convalescent COVID-19. CDR3 amino acids: CASSKYNREGGNTIYF. The CDR3 bases are TGTGCCAGCAGCAAATATAACCGGGAAGGTGGAAACACCATATATTTT.